This T cell receptor (beta chain) was sequenced for a study of blood T cell repertoires in COVID-19. Study-wide background: In each case, the material was cDNA or gDNA derived from T cells, B-cell-depleted T cells, or PBMCs.

Data came from immunoSEQ multiplex PCR; TCRdb stores just in-frame clones and leaves some out. The data show 100,000 or so clones, 86% seen once. The sample taken for sequencing was peripheral blood. The sequence was collected from a man aged 55 to 70 with acute or convalescent COVID-19.

CDR3: CATSRGRTGNQPQHF. The CDR3 nucleotides read TGTGCCACCAGCAGAGGACGGACGGGAAATCAGCCCCAGCATTTT. The genes are TRBV15 and TRBJ1-5; D is undetermined. This CDR3 comprises 15 residues. Germline lookup yields CDR1 LNHNV and CDR2 YYDKDF (reference sequence). The ends were cut back, 1 base at V and 4 bases at J, with 11 bases in the middle.